Listed below are T cell receptor beta chains from one sample, sequenced in a study of blood T cell repertoires in COVID-19. The method was immunoSEQ multiplex PCR; TCRdb's version includes in-frame clones alone and lacks a portion of them. The repertoire includes a few hundred thousand clones, over 80% of them detected once, and 1.5% to 2% sits in the top ten. Sample: peripheral blood. The receptor source for this set is a man aged 30 to 39 who had recovered from COVID-19. CDR3s include the opening cysteine and the closing phenylalanine or tryptophan. Fields, in order: D gene, clone size, J gene, CDR3 length, V gene, CDR3 DNA, CDR3 protein. D genes are given only for firm matches. Size tells how often a clone was seen (once, few, many) or the class of an expanded clone, and some rows leave it out.

D: -; size: -; J: TRBJ2-1; length: 13; V: TRBV19; DNA: TGTGCCAGTAGTATTCGGGGGTGGGATGAGCAGTTCTTC; CDR3: CASSIRGWDEQFF
D: -; size: -; J: TRBJ1-6; length: 12; V: TRBV29-1; DNA: TGCAGCGTTTTCTCGCCAGGTGGAGGCCTCCACTTT; CDR3: CSVFSPGGGLHF
D: -; size: -; J: TRBJ1-2; length: 13; V: TRBV28; DNA: TGTGCCAGCAGTTTACAGGTTGGCTATGGCTACACCTTC; CDR3: CASSLQVGYGYTF
D: -; size: -; J: TRBJ2-7; length: 12; V: TRBV3-1/TRBV3-2; DNA: TGTGCCAGCAGCCATTATACCTACGAGCAGTACTTC; CDR3: CASSHYTYEQYF
D: -; size: -; J: TRBJ1-1; length: 13; V: TRBV29-1; DNA: TGCAGCGGATCCAACGGGGAGAACACTGAAGCTTTCTTT; CDR3: CSGSNGENTEAFF
D: TRBD2; size: -; J: TRBJ2-3; length: 13; V: TRBV4-2; DNA: TGTGCCAGCAGCCCTACTAGCGGGGGGATGCAGTATTTT; CDR3: CASSPTSGGMQYF
D: -; size: once; J: TRBJ1-4; length: 16; V: TRBV6-1; DNA: TGTGCCAGCAGTGAAGCGAGCGGGAGTGGGAATGAAAAACTGTTTTTT; CDR3: CASSEASGSGNEKLFF
D: TRBD2; size: -; J: TRBJ2-2; length: 16; V: TRBV7-6; DNA: TGTGCCAGCACCCCTGGGGAGACTAGCGAAGCCGGGGAGCTGTTTTTT; CDR3: CASTPGETSEAGELFF
D: TRBD1; size: -; J: TRBJ2-6; length: 18; V: TRBV5-1; DNA: TGCGCCAGCAGCTTGGTGGAAGGGGGCGGAGCTGGGGCCAACGTCCTGACTTTC; CDR3: CASSLVEGGGAGANVLTF
D: TRBD2; size: -; J: TRBJ2-6; length: 14; V: TRBV7-9; DNA: TGTGCCAGCAGCCTGGGGGGGTCCGCCAACGTCCTGACTTTC; CDR3: CASSLGGSANVLTF
D: -; size: -; J: TRBJ1-5; length: 16; V: TRBV28; DNA: TGTGCCAGCAGCCTTTCGGGGCAGGACTACAATCAGCCCCAGCATTTT; CDR3: CASSLSGQDYNQPQHF
D: -; size: once; J: TRBJ1-2; length: 14; V: TRBV6-6; DNA: TGTGCCAGCAGTTTCTCGGAGGGGAGGGGTGGCTACACCTTC; CDR3: CASSFSEGRGGYTF
D: TRBD2; size: -; J: TRBJ2-1; length: 15; V: TRBV3-1/TRBV3-2; DNA: TGTGCCAGCAGCTTTGCGGGGGGGCGCTACAATGAGCAGTTCTTC; CDR3: CASSFAGGRYNEQFF
D: -; size: once; J: TRBJ1-1; length: 13; V: TRBV29-1; DNA: TGCAGCGTTAAATTGACGGGGGACACTGAAGCTTTCTTT; CDR3: CSVKLTGDTEAFF
D: -; size: -; J: TRBJ2-5; length: 12; V: TRBV5-6; DNA: TGTGCCAGCAGCTTACTGTCAGAGACCCAGTACTTC; CDR3: CASSLLSETQYF
D: TRBD1; size: -; J: TRBJ1-4; length: 15; V: TRBV28; DNA: TGTGCCAGCAGTCCCGGGACAGGGATGTATGAAAAACTGTTTTTT; CDR3: CASSPGTGMYEKLFF
D: -; size: -; J: TRBJ1-2; length: 12; V: TRBV13; DNA: TGTGCCAGCAGCTTATCCCGCTATGGCTACACCTTC; CDR3: CASSLSRYGYTF
D: -; size: -; J: TRBJ2-2; length: 15; V: TRBV7-8; DNA: TGTGCCAGCAGCCCGTTGTCCGGGAACACCGGGGAGCTGTTTTTT; CDR3: CASSPLSGNTGELFF
D: TRBD2; size: -; J: TRBJ2-7; length: 16; V: TRBV5-1; DNA: TGCGCCAGCGGGAGTCGCGGGGGGTCCCCTTCCTACGAGCAGTACTTC; CDR3: CASGSRGGSPSYEQYF